Shown below are 25 T cell receptor beta chains from a single sample sequenced in a study of vaccination and CD4 T cells after COVID-19. Treatment specified: roughly 11-day PBMC culture with coronavirus spike peptide pools or control peptides (ViraFEST assay). CD4+ T cells that had been cultured provided DNA sequenced with the Oncomine TCR Beta short-read assay. TCRdb re-analysed the PCR reads in MiXCR, keeping a single row per CDR3 protein. The table lists about 25,000 distinct CDR3 sequences, roughly 50% of them singletons. These receptors are not linked to any known antigen. Input material: CD4+ T cells from blood, cultured in vitro. These receptors were obtained from a human donor who had recovered from COVID-19.

The rearrangement links TRBV7-9 to TRBJ1-2, with D unclear. The CDR3 is 13 residues long. Trimming left V 1 base short and J 2 bases short, with 5 bases between. Germline CDR1 reads SEHNR; CDR2 reads FQNEAQ (reference sequence). As DNA, the CDR3 is TGTGCCAGCAGCTTAGGGGTGAACTATGGCTACACCTTC. It specifies CASSLGVNYGYTF. Supplemented by reference TRBV7-9 and TRBJ1-2, the full variable domain reads DTGVSQNPRHKITKRGQNVTFRCDPISEHNRLYWYRQTLGQGPEFLTYFQNEAQLEKSRLLSDRFSAERPKGSFSTLEIQRTEQGDSAMYLCASSLGVNYGYTFGSGTRLTVV.

This chain joins TRBV27 and TRBJ1-2; 8 nucleotides align to TRBD1. The CDR3 has 15 amino acids. Germline loops: CDR1 MNHEY, CDR2 SMNVEV (reference sequence). Losses at the gene ends were 4 bases for V and 3 bases for J; bases not matched to a gene: 7. The CDR3, as DNA: TGTGCCAGCAGTTCACGGACAGGGTTTGACTATGGCTACACCTTC. It codes for CASSSRTGFDYGYTF.

The chain uses TRBV4-1 and TRBJ1-6; D not certain. The CDR3 runs 17 residues. With 8 bases removed from V and 8 bases from J, the gap between germline ends came to 25 bases. Germline V gene sequence: CDR1 MGHRA, CDR2 YSYEKL. The CDR3 DNA sequence: TGCGCCAGCCGCTCCGGCTTAGCCTATGGATCGGATTCACCCCTCCACTTT. The encoded protein is CASRSGLAYGSDSPLHF.

This chain connects TRBV20-1 to TRBJ1-2; TRBD1 matches 10 bases. The germline CDR1 and CDR2 sequences are DFQATT and SNEGSKA (reference sequence). CDR3 length equals 13 residues. V shed 6 bases and J 8 bases; nucleotides not matched to a gene: 9. CDR3 coding DNA: TGCAGTGCCCTGACAGGGGGCGCCGGCGGCTACACCTTC. Protein: CSALTGGAGGYTF.

CDR3 sequence: CASSQATGTGVGSYGYTF. The CDR3 DNA follows: TGCGCCAGCAGCCAGGCCACCGGGACAGGGGTAGGTTCCTATGGCTACACCTTC. The rearrangement links TRBV4-3 to TRBJ1-2; 10 bases match TRBD1. Germline CDR1 reads LGHNA; CDR2 reads YSLEER. V lost 3 bases, J lost 4 bases, and 14 bases stayed unmatched. The CDR3 is 18 amino acids.

This clonotype was observed a few times. The chain links TRBV15 to TRBJ2-7; D is unresolved. The V end was cut by 0 bases, the J end by 1 base, with 10 bases between. The CDR3 is made up of 15 amino acids. The germline CDR1 and CDR2 sequences are LNHNV and YYDKDF (reference sequence). The CDR3 region is CATSRDPDPSYEQYF. CDR3 in DNA: TGTGCCACCAGCAGAGATCCGGACCCTTCCTACGAGCAGTACTTC.

The J gene is TRBJ2-7, the V gene TRBV7-8, with D perhaps matching TRBD1 or TRBD2 (5 bases each). Germline V gives CDR1 SGHVS, CDR2 FQNEAQ. Trimming stripped 6 bases from V and 1 base from J, with 16 bases between. The CDR3 is 15 amino acids. CDR3 sequence: CASSRGVLVSYEQYF. CDR3 bases: TGTGCCAGCAGTCGAGGGGTACTAGTTTCCTACGAGCAGTACTTC.

This clonotype was found a few times. V usage is TRBV7-2 and J usage is TRBJ1-2, with a weak D call TRBD1 (5 bases). In germline, CDR1 is SGHTA, CDR2 FQGNSA. The length of the CDR3 is 14 residues. The V end was cut by 2 bases, the J end by 5 bases, with 12 bases between. CDR3 sequence: CASSLQGGGYGYTF. In DNA, the CDR3 is TGTGCCAGCAGCTTACAGGGTGGAGGGTATGGCTACACCTTC.

The chain links TRBV6-5 to TRBJ2-1, with D possibly matching TRBD1 (7 bases). V gave up 4 bases and J gave up 0 bases, with 19 bases separating them. CDR3 length: 18 amino acids. Germline CDR1 is MNHEY and CDR2 is SVGAGI. CDR3 loop: CASSSGRGASSSYNEQFF. The CDR3 DNA reads as TGTGCCAGCAGTTCCGGCAGGGGGGCATCTAGCTCCTACAATGAGCAGTTCTTC.

The chain employs TRBV6-2 or TRBV6-3 and TRBJ2-3, with 9 bases fitting TRBD1. CDR1 and CDR2 from the germline V gene are MNHEY and SVGEGT. V was pared by 6 bases and J by 4 bases, with 2 bases of the junction left unmatched. The CDR3 is 13 residues long. Written as DNA, the CDR3 is TGTGCCAGCAGACAGGGGGCCCCAGATACGCAGTATTTT. Protein: CASRQGAPDTQYF.

The rearrangement uses TRBV20-1 and TRBJ2-2; D remains ambiguous. V was shortened by 2 bases and J by 5 bases, with 9 bases between the two germline ends. Germline V CDR1 and CDR2: DFQATT, SNEGSKA (reference sequence). This CDR3 comprises 13 residues. In DNA form, the CDR3 reads TGCAGTGCTAGACCCGCTCGGACCGGGGAGCTGTTTTTT. Translation gives CSARPARTGELFF.

The chain employs TRBV7-3 and TRBJ2-2, with D perhaps matching TRBD1 (6 bases). CDR1 SGHTA and CDR2 FQGTGA come from the germline V gene. V was shortened by 1 base and J by 6 bases, with 15 bases between the two germline ends. The CDR3 length is 16 residues. In nucleotides, the CDR3 is TGTGCCAGCAGCTTAATAGGCAGGGGAAGTCCCGGGGAGCTGTTTTTT. Translating it yields CASSLIGRGSPGELFF.

The V and J genes are TRBV6-2 or TRBV6-3 and TRBJ1-1; 7 bases are a match to TRBD1. J lost 5 bases, V lost 0 bases, and 6 bases had no gene match. CDR1 is MNHEY and CDR2 is SVGEGT in the germline V gene. The CDR3 is 15 amino acids. Here the CDR3 DNA reads TGTGCCAGCAGTTACTCTAACAGGGGATTGACTGAAGCTTTCTTT. This codes for CASSYSNRGLTEAFF.

V is TRBV20-1 and J is TRBJ1-5, with 9 positions matching TRBD1. The V segment lost 6 bases and the J segment 2 bases; nucleotides outside the gene matches: 14. Germline loops: CDR1 DFQATT, CDR2 SNEGSKA (reference sequence). CDR3 length: 17 amino acids. CDR3 loop: CSAYKTGGTSRNQPQHF. The DNA of the CDR3 is TGCAGTGCCTACAAGACAGGGGGTACGAGTCGCAATCAGCCCCAGCATTTT.

V is TRBV5-1 and J is TRBJ2-5, with D perhaps being TRBD1 or TRBD2 (5 bases each). The ends were cut back, 4 bases at V and 5 bases at J, with 15 bases in the middle. The germline CDR1 and CDR2 sequences are SGHRS and YFSETQ. The CDR3 extends over 14 amino acids. The CDR3 DNA reads as TGCGCCAGCAGCCCGCTTGGGACGGGGGAGACCCAGTACTTC. Translation: CASSPLGTGETQYF.

This clonotype was counted once. This chain uses TRBV6-2 or TRBV6-3 with TRBJ2-2; the D is unclear. The CDR3 is 13 amino acids. CDR1 and CDR2 from the germline V gene are MNHEY and SVGEGT. V was clipped by 6 bases and J by 6 bases, with 11 bases between them. CDR3 sequence reads: CASRNANPGELFF. CDR3 DNA sequence: TGTGCCAGCAGAAACGCCAATCCCGGGGAGCTGTTTTTT.

The rearrangement joins TRBV15 to TRBJ1-2, with D unresolved. The germline CDR1 and CDR2 sequences are LNHNV and YYDKDF (reference sequence). V was cut by 0 bases and J by 12 bases, with 14 bases left in between. This CDR3 has 13 residues. The CDR3, as DNA: TGTGCCACCAGCAGAGATCATCGGTTGGAGCACACCTTC. Translated: CATSRDHRLEHTF.

The chain couples TRBV19 to TRBJ2-7, with 10 bases matching TRBD2. The CDR3 totals 14 residues. The V gene's germline CDR1 is LNHDA and CDR2 SQIVND (reference sequence). V lost 3 bases to trimming and J lost 6 bases; unmatched junction nucleotides: 5. In DNA form, the CDR3 reads TGTGCCAGTAGTATTGGGCTAGCGGGGGTCGAGCAGTACTTC. Its protein is CASSIGLAGVEQYF.

This chain uses TRBV5-5 with TRBJ1-2; D not resolved. Trimming took 6 bases from V and 4 from J, leaving 16 bases between them. The CDR3 covers 14 residues. Germline CDR1 is SGHKS and CDR2 is YYEKEE (reference sequence). CDR3 sequence (DNA): TGTGCCAGCACCAGAACTTCGGACGGCTATGGCTACACCTTC. This gives the protein CASTRTSDGYGYTF.

The V call is TRBV11-2, the J call TRBJ2-4; TRBD2 might be the D (6 bases). V was cut by 5 bases and J by 4 bases, with 15 bases left in between. The CDR3 extends over 15 amino acids. Per the germline V gene, CDR1 is SGHAT and CDR2 is FQNNGV. The DNA of the CDR3 is TGTGCCAGCAGCGCACGAAGCGGGCGTAAAAACATTCAGTACTTC. Protein product: CASSARSGRKNIQYF.

Only a few counts were recorded for this clonotype. V and J are TRBV6-1 and TRBJ1-6; 10 nucleotides line up with TRBD1. Per germline, CDR1 MNHNS and CDR2 SASEGT. The J segment lost 0 bases and the V segment lost 6 bases, leaving 5 bases of the junction unmatched. There are 17 residues in the CDR3. CDR3 loop: CASRDRGLSSYNSPLHF. In DNA form, the CDR3 reads TGTGCCAGCAGAGACAGGGGGCTGAGCTCCTATAATTCACCCCTCCACTTT.

The chain has TRBV2 and TRBJ2-3; 7 bases are a match to TRBD1. There are 15 residues in the CDR3. Germline V gene data show CDR1 as SNHLY and CDR2 as FYNNEI. V lost 8 bases and J lost 5; bases outside the gene matches: 13. In DNA, the CDR3 is TGTGCCAGCGGACAGGACGGACCTCGTATAGATACGCAGTATTTT. It specifies CASGQDGPRIDTQYF.

The chain is built from TRBV7-8 and TRBJ1-5; the match to TRBD1 covers 8 bases. Germline loops: CDR1 SGHVS, CDR2 FQNEAQ. V gave up 3 bases and J gave up 5 bases; unmatched junction bases: 3. The length of the CDR3 is 14 residues. CDR3 nucleotide sequence: TGTGCCAGCAGCTTCGGACAGGGCCATCAGCCCCAGCATTTT. Protein: CASSFGQGHQPQHF.

The chain has TRBV15 and TRBJ1-1; TRBD1 is a possible D gene (6 bases). Trimming cost V 2 bases and J 10 bases, with 17 bases left between them. The CDR3 runs 14 residues. Germline V gives CDR1 LNHNV, CDR2 YYDKDF (reference sequence). The CDR3 nucleotides are TGTGCCACCAGCAGACCCGGGGGGCATATGCCAGCTTTCTTT. Encoded protein: CATSRPGGHMPAFF.

This clonotype occurred a few times. The rearrangement joins TRBV20-1 to TRBJ1-1; no firm D call. CDR1 DFQATT and CDR2 SNEGSKA come from the germline V gene (reference sequence). CDR3 length: 14 residues. The V end was cut by 2 bases, the J end by 2 bases, with 12 bases between. The CDR3 bases are TGCAGTGCTAGATTACGGCGGAGTAACACTGAAGCTTTCTTT. It translates to CSARLRRSNTEAFF.